The present entry profiles one TCR beta chain with its context. Sequenced by immunoSEQ multiplex PCR; TCRdb stores in-frame clones only, minus some. The sample holds over 65,000 clones, over 75% seen once. The entry originates in a study of OX40 agonist ivuxolimab in advanced cancers. This CDR3 is built from 13 residues. CDR1 and CDR2 from the germline V gene are MNHEY and SVGAGI. Trimming stripped 4 bases from V and 3 bases from J, with 7 bases between. This sequence joins TRBV6-5 and TRBJ2-1; D is perhaps TRBD1 or TRBD2 (5 bases each). The TCR comes from an adult with an advanced solid tumor such as melanoma, head and neck, liver or kidney cancer. The sample here was CD4+ or CD8+ T cells sorted from blood, taken in a trial of the OX40 agonist ivuxolimab. As DNA, the CDR3 is TGTGCCAGCAGTTTGGGACGCTACAATGAGCAGTTCTTC. Amino acids: CASSLGRYNEQFF.